These T cell receptor beta chains were read from a single sample in a study of blood T cell repertoires in COVID-19. The table came from immunoSEQ multiplex PCR; TCRdb's copy has only in-frame clones and leaves some out. Of some 150,000 clones in the sample, 80% to 90% were seen once. Sample: peripheral blood. The receptor set was obtained from a woman aged 40 to 49 with acute or convalescent COVID-19. Both conserved end residues are part of each CDR3. A D gene is named only where the DNA matches it firmly. Only part of the rows carry a size: once, few, many, or a class if the clone is expanded.

d_call clone_size j_call v_call cdr3_nt cdr3_aa
TRBD1 NA TRBJ1-1 TRBV11-3 TGTGCCAGCAGCTTACAAACAGGGGGGGGCACTGAAGCTTTCTTT CASSLQTGGGTEAFF
TRBD1 NA TRBJ2-7 TRBV10-3 TGTGCCACCACGACAGGGGAAGCGTCCGAGCAGTACTTC CATTTGEASEQYF
TRBD2 NA TRBJ2-2 TRBV2 TGTGCCAGCCGATGGACTAGCGCTGCCTCCGGGGAGCTGTTTTTT CASRWTSAASGELFF
NA NA TRBJ2-7 TRBV7-2 TGTGCCAGCAGTCAGTCACACTCCTACGAGCAGTACTTC CASSQSHSYEQYF
NA NA TRBJ1-1 TRBV5-1 TGCGCCAACAGGGAAAACAGCGGGCTGAACACTGAAGCTTTCTTT CANRENSGLNTEAFF
TRBD1 NA TRBJ2-7 TRBV19 TGTGCCACCCGCCTGGGACAGGGTGGCGAGCAGTACTTC CATRLGQGGEQYF
TRBD1 NA TRBJ1-2 TRBV4-1 TGCGCCAGCAGCCCCCTGGCAGGGGGCCCCTATGGCTACACCTTC CASSPLAGGPYGYTF
NA NA TRBJ2-1 TRBV28 TGTGCCAGCATCCTCTCAACAGGGTATAATGAGCAGTTCTTC CASILSTGYNEQFF
TRBD1 NA TRBJ1-2 TRBV6-5 TGTGCCAGCAGCGGGACAGGCTATGGCTACACCTTC CASSGTGYGYTF
TRBD2 NA TRBJ2-1 TRBV3-1/TRBV3-2 TGTGCCAGCAGCCGAGATCTAGCGGAAAAATCCTACAATGAGCAGTTCTTC CASSRDLAEKSYNEQFF
NA once TRBJ1-1 TRBV28 TGTGCCAGCAAGGGAGGCGACACTGAAGCTTTCTTT CASKGGDTEAFF
NA NA TRBJ2-5 TRBV9 TGTGCCAGCCTCTCGAGGGAATTGTTGGAGGGGGCAGAGACCCAGTACTTC CASLSRELLEGAETQYF
NA NA TRBJ1-5 TRBV28 TGTGCCAGCAGCCATTCTAGAAGTAATCAGCCCCAGCATTTT CASSHSRSNQPQHF
TRBD1 few TRBJ1-4 TRBV7-9 TGTGCCAGCAGCTTACAGGGGGCGCTCGGTGAAAAACTGTTTTTT CASSLQGALGEKLFF
NA NA TRBJ1-3 TRBV5-1 TGCGCCAGCAGCTTAAGGGGGGGATCTGGAAACACCATATATTTT CASSLRGGSGNTIYF
TRBD2 NA TRBJ2-3 TRBV19 TGTGCCAGTAGTGTGCTCCTGACTAGCGTACGGGGCACAGATACGCAGTATTTT CASSVLLTSVRGTDTQYF
NA NA TRBJ2-3 TRBV10-1 TGCGCCAGCTCCATGAGGGCTGGCACAGATACGCAGTATTTT CASSMRAGTDTQYF
NA NA TRBJ2-2 TRBV2 TGTGCCAGCAGTTACAGGGTGGGCGGGGAGCTGTTTTTT CASSYRVGGELFF
NA NA TRBJ2-1 TRBV5-6 TGTGCCAGCAGCTTGGAACAGTACAATGAGCAGTTCTTC CASSLEQYNEQFF
TRBD2 NA TRBJ2-1 TRBV29-1 TGCAGCGTTGAAGCTATCGGACTAGTCTCTTTGAGGGAGCAGTTCTTC CSVEAIGLVSLREQFF
TRBD2 NA TRBJ2-2 TRBV2 TGTGCCAGCAGGCCCCTAGCGGGGCACGGGGAGCTGTTTTTT CASRPLAGHGELFF
NA once TRBJ2-1 TRBV29-1 TGCAGCGTTGTTAGGCAGGGGTCCTACAATGAGCAGTTCTTC CSVVRQGSYNEQFF
TRBD2 NA TRBJ2-7 TRBV6-5 TGTGCCAGCAGTTTGACTAGCGGGGGTTTGTACGAGCAGTACTTC CASSLTSGGLYEQYF
NA NA TRBJ2-3 TRBV12-3/TRBV12-4 TGTGCCAGCAGTTCTAGCACAGATACGCAGTATTTT CASSSSTDTQYF
NA NA TRBJ2-6 TRBV19 TGTGCCAGTAGATCGGGTCCTGGGGCCAACGTCCTGACTTTC CASRSGPGANVLTF
NA NA TRBJ1-2 TRBV11-2 TGTGCCAGCACAACCGGGTCCCACTATGGCTACACCTTC CASTTGSHYGYTF
NA NA TRBJ2-7 TRBV21-1 TGTGCCAGCCACGGGAAGACAGGGAGCTCCTACGAGCAGTACTTC CASHGKTGSSYEQYF
TRBD1 NA TRBJ1-1 TRBV3-1/TRBV3-2 TGTGCCAGCAGCCATTTCCGGGACAGGGGGAACGCTTTCTTT CASSHFRDRGNAFF
NA NA TRBJ2-2 TRBV2 TGTGCCAGCAGTGTCCTGGGGGGCGGGGAGCTGTTTTTT CASSVLGGGELFF
TRBD2 NA TRBJ2-3 TRBV29-1 TGCAGCGCCGAAGGACTAGCGGCTGTAGATACGCAGTATTTT CSAEGLAAVDTQYF
NA NA TRBJ1-1 TRBV12-3/TRBV12-4 TGTGCCAGCATCCCCCAACAGGGCGCTGAAGCTTTCTTT CASIPQQGAEAFF
TRBD2 NA TRBJ2-3 TRBV10-3 TGTGCCATCAGTGGGGCGATCAGCGGGATAGATACGCAGTATTTT CAISGAISGIDTQYF
TRBD1 NA TRBJ2-7 TRBV7-9 TGTGCCAGCAGCTGGGGGCTCCGGGACAGGCTCTCCTACGAGCAGTACTTC CASSWGLRDRLSYEQYF
NA NA TRBJ1-1 TRBV28 TGTGCCAGCAGTTTAGGTGGGGCCCAGAGTCCAGCTTTCTTT CASSLGGAQSPAFF
TRBD1 NA TRBJ1-1 TRBV10-2 TGCGCCAGCAGTGAGTTCGGACAGGTGAACACTGAAGCTTTCTTT CASSEFGQVNTEAFF
NA NA TRBJ2-1 TRBV27 TGTGCCAGCAGTTCCCGAGGTCTAGTCTACAATGAGCAGTTCTTC CASSSRGLVYNEQFF
NA NA TRBJ2-7 TRBV6-5 TGTGCCAGCAGTTCTCTGGTCGGAGTAGGCGAGCAGTACTTC CASSSLVGVGEQYF
TRBD1 NA TRBJ2-4 TRBV18 TGTGCCAGCGCCGAACAGGGGGCTACTGCCAAAAACATTCAGTACTTC CASAEQGATAKNIQYF
NA many TRBJ2-1 TRBV16 TGTGCCAGCAGCCAATCAGGAGTAGAGCAGTTCTTC CASSQSGVEQFF
TRBD2 NA TRBJ2-1 TRBV7-9 TGTGCCAGCAGCTTAGGGCTAGCGGGGGGGAATGAGCAGTTCTTC CASSLGLAGGNEQFF
TRBD1 once TRBJ2-5 TRBV18 TGTGCCAGCTCACGCAATCAGGGGGCCAAAGAGACCCAGTACTTC CASSRNQGAKETQYF